A selection of T cell receptor beta chains follows, all from one sample in a study of blood T cell repertoires in COVID-19. The method was immunoSEQ multiplex PCR; TCRdb's version includes in-frame clones alone and lacks a portion of them. The sample includes 90,000 to 95,000 clones, 88% of them seen just once. Sequencing was carried out using peripheral blood. The receptors were sampled from a woman of 80 years or more with active COVID-19. Both conserved end residues are part of each CDR3. D genes are given only for firm matches. A row's size may be missing; if present it is once, few, many or a size class.

clone_size: NA
j_call: TRBJ2-3
v_call: TRBV30
d_call: NA
cdr3_aa: CAWSVAGVEDTQYF
cdr3_nt: TGTGCCTGGAGTGTGGCAGGGGTCGAAGATACGCAGTATTTT

clone_size: NA
j_call: TRBJ1-2
v_call: TRBV5-1
d_call: NA
cdr3_aa: CASSLDLSGYTF
cdr3_nt: TGCGCCAGCAGCTTGGACTTGAGTGGCTACACCTTC

clone_size: NA
j_call: TRBJ1-1
v_call: TRBV4-2
d_call: NA
cdr3_aa: CASSPSAGKNTEAFF
cdr3_nt: TGTGCCAGCAGCCCCTCGGCAGGGAAGAACACTGAAGCTTTCTTT

clone_size: NA
j_call: TRBJ2-1
v_call: TRBV7-2
d_call: NA
cdr3_aa: CASRPQGFSYNEQFF
cdr3_nt: TGTGCCAGCAGGCCCCAGGGGTTCTCCTACAATGAGCAGTTCTTC

clone_size: once
j_call: TRBJ2-1
v_call: TRBV7-2
d_call: NA
cdr3_aa: CASSSPPRGYNEQFF
cdr3_nt: TGTGCCAGCAGCTCCCCCCCGCGGGGCTACAATGAGCAGTTCTTC

clone_size: NA
j_call: TRBJ2-5
v_call: TRBV5-1
d_call: TRBD1
cdr3_aa: CASSLAGNRGETQYF
cdr3_nt: TGCGCCAGCAGCTTGGCCGGTAACAGGGGAGAGACCCAGTACTTC

clone_size: NA
j_call: TRBJ1-2
v_call: TRBV30
d_call: NA
cdr3_aa: CAWSVLLYGYTF
cdr3_nt: TGTGCCTGGAGCGTTCTCCTCTACGGCTACACCTTC

clone_size: NA
j_call: TRBJ2-5
v_call: TRBV19
d_call: TRBD2
cdr3_aa: CASKGGSETQYF
cdr3_nt: TGTGCCAGTAAGGGAGGGTCAGAGACCCAGTACTTC

clone_size: NA
j_call: TRBJ1-4
v_call: TRBV27
d_call: NA
cdr3_aa: CASSTRRGRDEKLFF
cdr3_nt: TGTGCCAGCAGCACCCGTAGGGGGAGGGATGAAAAACTGTTTTTT

clone_size: NA
j_call: TRBJ2-6
v_call: TRBV19
d_call: TRBD1
cdr3_aa: CASRGFNSGANVLTF
cdr3_nt: TGTGCCAGCAGGGGGTTTAACTCTGGGGCCAACGTCCTGACTTTC